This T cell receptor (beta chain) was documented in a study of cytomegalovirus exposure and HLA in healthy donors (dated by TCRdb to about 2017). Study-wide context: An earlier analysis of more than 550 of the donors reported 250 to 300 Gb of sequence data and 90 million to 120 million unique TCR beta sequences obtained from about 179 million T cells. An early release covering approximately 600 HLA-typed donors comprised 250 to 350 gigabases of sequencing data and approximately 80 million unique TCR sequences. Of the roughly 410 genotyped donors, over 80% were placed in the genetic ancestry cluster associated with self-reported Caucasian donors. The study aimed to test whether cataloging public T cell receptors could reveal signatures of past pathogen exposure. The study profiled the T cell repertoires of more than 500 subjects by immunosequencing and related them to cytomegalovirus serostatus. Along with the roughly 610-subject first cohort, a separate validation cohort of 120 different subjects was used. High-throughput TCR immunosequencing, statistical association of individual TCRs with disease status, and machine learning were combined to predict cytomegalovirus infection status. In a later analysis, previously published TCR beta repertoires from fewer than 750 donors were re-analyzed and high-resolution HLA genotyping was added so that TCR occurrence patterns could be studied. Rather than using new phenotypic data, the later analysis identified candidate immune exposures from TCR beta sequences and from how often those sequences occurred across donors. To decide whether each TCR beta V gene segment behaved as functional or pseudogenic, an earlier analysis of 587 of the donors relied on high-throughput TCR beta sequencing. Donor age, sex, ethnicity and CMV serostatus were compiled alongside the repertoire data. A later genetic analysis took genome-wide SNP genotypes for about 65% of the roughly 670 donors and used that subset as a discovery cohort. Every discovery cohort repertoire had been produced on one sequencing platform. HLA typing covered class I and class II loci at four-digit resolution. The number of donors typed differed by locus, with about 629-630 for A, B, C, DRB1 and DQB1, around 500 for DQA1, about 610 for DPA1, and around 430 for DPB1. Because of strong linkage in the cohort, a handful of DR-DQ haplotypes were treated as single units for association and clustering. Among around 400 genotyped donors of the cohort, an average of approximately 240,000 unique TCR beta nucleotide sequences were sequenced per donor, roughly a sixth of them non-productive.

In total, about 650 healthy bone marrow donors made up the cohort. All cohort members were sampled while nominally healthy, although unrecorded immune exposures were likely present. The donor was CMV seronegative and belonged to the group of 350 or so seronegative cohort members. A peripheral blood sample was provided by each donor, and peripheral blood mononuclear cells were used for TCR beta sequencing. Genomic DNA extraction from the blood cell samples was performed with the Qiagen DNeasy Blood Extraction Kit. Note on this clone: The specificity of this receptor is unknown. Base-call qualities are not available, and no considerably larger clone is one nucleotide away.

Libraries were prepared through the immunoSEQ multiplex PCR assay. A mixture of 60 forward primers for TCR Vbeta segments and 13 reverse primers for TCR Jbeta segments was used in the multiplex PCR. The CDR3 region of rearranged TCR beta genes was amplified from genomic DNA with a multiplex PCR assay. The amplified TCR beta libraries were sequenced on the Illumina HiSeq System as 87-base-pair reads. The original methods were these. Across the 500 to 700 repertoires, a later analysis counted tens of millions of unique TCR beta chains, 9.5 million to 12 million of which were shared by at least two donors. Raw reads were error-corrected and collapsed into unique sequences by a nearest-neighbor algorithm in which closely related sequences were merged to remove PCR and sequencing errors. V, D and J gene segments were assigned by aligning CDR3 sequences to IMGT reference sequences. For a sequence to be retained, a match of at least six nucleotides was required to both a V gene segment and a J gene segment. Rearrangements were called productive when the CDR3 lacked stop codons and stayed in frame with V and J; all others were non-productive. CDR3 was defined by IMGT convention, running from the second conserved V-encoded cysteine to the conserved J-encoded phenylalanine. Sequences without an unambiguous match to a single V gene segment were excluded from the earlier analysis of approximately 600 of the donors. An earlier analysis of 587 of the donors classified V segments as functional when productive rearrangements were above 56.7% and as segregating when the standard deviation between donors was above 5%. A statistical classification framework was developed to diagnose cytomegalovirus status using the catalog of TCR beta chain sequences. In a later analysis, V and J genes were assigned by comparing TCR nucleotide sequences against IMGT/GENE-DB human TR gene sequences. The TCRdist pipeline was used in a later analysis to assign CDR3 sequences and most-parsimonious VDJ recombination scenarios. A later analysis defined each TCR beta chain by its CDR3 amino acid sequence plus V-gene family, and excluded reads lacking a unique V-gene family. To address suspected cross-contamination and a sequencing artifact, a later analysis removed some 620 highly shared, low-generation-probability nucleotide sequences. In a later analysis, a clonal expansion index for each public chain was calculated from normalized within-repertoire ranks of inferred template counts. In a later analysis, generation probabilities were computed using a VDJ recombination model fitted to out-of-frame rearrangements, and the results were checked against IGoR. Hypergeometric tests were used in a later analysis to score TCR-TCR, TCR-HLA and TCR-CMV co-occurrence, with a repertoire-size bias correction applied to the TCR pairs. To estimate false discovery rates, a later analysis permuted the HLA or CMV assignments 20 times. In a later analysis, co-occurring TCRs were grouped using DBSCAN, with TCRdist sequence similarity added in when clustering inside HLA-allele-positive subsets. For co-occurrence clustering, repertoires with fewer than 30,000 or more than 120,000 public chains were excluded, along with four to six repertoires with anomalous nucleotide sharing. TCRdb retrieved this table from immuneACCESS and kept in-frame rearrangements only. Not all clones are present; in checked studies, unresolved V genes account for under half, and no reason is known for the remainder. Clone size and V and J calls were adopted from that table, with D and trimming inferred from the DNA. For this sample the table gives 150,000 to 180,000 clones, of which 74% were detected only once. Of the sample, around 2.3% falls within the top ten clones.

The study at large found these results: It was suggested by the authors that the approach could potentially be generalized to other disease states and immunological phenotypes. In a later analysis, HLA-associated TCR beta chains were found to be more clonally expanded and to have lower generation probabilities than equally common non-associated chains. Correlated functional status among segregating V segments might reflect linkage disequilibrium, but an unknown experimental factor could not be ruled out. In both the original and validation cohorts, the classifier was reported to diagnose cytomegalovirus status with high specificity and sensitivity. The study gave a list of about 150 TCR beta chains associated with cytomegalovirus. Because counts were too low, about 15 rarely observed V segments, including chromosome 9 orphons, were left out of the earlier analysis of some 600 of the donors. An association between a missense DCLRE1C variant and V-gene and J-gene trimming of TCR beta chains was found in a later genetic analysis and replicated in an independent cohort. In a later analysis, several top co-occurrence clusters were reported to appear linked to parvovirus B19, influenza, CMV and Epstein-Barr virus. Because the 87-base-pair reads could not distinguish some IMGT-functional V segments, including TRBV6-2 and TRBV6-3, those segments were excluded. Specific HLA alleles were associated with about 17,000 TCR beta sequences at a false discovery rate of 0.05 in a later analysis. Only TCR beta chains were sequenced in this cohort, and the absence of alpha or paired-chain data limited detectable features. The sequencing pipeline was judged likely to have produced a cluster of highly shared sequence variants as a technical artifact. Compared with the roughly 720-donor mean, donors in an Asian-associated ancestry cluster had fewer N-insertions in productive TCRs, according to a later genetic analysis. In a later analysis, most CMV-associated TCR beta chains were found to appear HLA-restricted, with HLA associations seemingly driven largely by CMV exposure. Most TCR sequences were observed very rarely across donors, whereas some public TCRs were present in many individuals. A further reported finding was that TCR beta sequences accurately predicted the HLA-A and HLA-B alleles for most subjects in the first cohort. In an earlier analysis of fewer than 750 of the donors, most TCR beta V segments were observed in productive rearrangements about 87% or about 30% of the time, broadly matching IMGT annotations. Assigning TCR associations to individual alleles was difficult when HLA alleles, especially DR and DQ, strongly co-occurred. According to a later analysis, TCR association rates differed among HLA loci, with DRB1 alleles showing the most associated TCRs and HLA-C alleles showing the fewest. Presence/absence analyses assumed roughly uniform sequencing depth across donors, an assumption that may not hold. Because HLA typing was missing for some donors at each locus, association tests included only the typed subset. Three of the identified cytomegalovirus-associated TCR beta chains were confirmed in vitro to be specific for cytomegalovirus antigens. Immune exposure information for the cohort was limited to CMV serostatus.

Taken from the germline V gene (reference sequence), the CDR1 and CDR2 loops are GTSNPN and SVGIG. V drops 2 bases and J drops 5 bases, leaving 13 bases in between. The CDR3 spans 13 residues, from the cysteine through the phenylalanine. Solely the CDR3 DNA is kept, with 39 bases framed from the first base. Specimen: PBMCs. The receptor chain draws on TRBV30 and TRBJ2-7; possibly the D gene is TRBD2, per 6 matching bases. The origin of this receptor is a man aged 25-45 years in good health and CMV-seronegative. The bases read TGTGCCTGGAGTATACGGGGGTTGGACGAGCAGTACTTC. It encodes CAWSIRGLDEQYF.